This T cell receptor (beta chain) came from a study of blood T cell repertoires in COVID-19. Germline CDR1 and CDR2: MNHEY and SMNVEV (reference sequence). CDR3 length: 15 amino acids. V was cut by 10 bases and J by 0 bases, with 18 bases left in between. Clones were read by immunoSEQ multiplex PCR, and TCRdb kept only the in-frame ones, dropping some. The sample holds 150,000 or so clones; around 85% are singletons and the top ten take roughly 1.1%. V gene TRBV27 combines with J gene TRBJ1-1, with D possibly being TRBD1 (6 bases). Sequenced sample: peripheral blood. The sequence came from a man between 60 and 75 years old who had recovered from COVID-19. The CDR3, as DNA: TGTGCCACCGCCCGAATGGACAGACTGAACACTGAAGCTTTCTTT. Its translation: CATARMDRLNTEAFF.